The 5 T cell receptor beta chains in this list originate from one sample, sequenced in a study of control samples from healthy donors and cancer patients. TCRdb's copy holds only in-frame clones and misses some; the assay was immunoSEQ multiplex PCR. The sample holds about 160,000 clones, about 94% seen once. Sequencing input: blood. These receptors originate from a woman between 35 and 50 years old in good health.

The rearrangement uses TRBV6-2 or TRBV6-3 and TRBJ1-2; D not certain. V was trimmed by 3 bases and J by 3 bases, leaving 14 bases between them. The germline CDR1 and CDR2 sequences are MNHEY and SVGEGT. CDR3 size: 15 residues. The CDR3 here is CASSYGLGSHYGYTF. The DNA for the CDR3 is TGTGCCAGCAGTTATGGATTGGGGTCCCACTATGGCTACACCTTC.

The chain employs TRBV5-8 and TRBJ2-5, with 16 bases that match TRBD2. Germline V gene lookup returns CDR1 SGHTS and CDR2 YDEGEE. V lost 5 bases, J lost 1 base, and 11 bases stayed unmatched. This CDR3 is built from 19 residues. DNA of the CDR3: TGTGCCAGCAGTCGGGGACTAGCGGGGGGGCTGTGGATCCAAGAGACCCAGTACTTC. Translated, it gives CASSRGLAGGLWIQETQYF.

J is TRBJ1-1 and V is TRBV7-9; possibly TRBD1 for D (6 bases). From germline, CDR1 is SEHNR and CDR2 FQNEAQ (reference sequence). The CDR3 runs 15 residues. V lost 1 base to trimming and J lost 5 bases, with 14 bases between them. CDR3 loop: CASSLEGVGRTEAFF. CDR3 DNA: TGTGCCAGCAGCTTAGAGGGGGTGGGTAGGACTGAAGCTTTCTTT.

The chain links TRBV27 to TRBJ1-4, with D perhaps TRBD1 (6 bases). The CDR3 length is 14 residues. The ends were cut back, 4 bases at V and 8 bases at J, with 14 bases in the middle. Germline V CDR1 and CDR2: MNHEY, SMNVEV (reference sequence). The CDR3 protein is CASSSVRGGEKLFF. CDR3 in DNA: TGTGCCAGCAGTTCCGTGAGGGGGGGAGAAAAACTGTTTTTT.

The chain couples TRBV4-3 to TRBJ2-1, with no clear D. CDR3 size: 13 residues. V lost 4 bases, J lost 4 bases, and 8 bases lay in between. CDR1 and CDR2 (germline): LGHNA, YSLEER. The CDR3 DNA follows: TGCGCCAGCAGCCTCTCCGGGTACAATGAGCAGTTCTTC. The encoded protein is CASSLSGYNEQFF.